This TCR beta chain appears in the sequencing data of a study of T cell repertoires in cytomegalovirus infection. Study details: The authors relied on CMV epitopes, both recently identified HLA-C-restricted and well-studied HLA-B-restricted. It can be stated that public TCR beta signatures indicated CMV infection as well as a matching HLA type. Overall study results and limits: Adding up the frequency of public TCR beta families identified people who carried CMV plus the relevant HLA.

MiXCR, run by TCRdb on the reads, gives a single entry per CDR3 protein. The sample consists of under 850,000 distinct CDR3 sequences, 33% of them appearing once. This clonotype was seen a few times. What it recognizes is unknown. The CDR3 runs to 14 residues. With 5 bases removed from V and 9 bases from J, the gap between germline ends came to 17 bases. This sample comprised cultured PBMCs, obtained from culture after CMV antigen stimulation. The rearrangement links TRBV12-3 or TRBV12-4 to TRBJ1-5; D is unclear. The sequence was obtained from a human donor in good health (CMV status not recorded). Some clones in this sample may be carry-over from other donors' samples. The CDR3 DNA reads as TGTGCCAGCAGTCCCCCGACTCACCCGTGGCCCCAGCATTTT. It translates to CASSPPTHPWPQHF.